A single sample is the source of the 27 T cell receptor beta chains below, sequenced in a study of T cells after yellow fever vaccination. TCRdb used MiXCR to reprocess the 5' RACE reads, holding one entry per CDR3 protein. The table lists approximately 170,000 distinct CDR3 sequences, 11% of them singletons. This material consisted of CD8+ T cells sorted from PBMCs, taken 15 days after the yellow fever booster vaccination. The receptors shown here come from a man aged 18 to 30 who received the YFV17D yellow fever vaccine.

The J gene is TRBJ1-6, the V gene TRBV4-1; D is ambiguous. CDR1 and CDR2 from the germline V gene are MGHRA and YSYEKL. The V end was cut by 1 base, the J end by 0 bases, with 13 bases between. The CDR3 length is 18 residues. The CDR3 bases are TGCGCCAGCAGCCAAGTTCGGCAGGCGAGCTCCTATAATTCACCCCTCCACTTT. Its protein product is CASSQVRQASSYNSPLHF.

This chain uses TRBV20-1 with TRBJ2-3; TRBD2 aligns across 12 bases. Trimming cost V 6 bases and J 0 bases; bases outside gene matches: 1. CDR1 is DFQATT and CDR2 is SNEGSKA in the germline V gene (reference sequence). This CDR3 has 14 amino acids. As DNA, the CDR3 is TGCAGTGCAGGACTAGCGGGGAGCACAGATACGCAGTATTTT. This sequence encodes CSAGLAGSTDTQYF.

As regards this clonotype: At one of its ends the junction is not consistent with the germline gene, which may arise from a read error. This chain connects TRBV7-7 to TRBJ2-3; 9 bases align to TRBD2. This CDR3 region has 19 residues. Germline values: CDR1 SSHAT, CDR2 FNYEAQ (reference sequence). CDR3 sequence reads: CASSPDPIAGASSRDTQYF. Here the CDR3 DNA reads TGTGCTAGCAGCCCAGACCCTATAGCGGGGGCAAGCTCGAGAGATACGCAGTATTTT.

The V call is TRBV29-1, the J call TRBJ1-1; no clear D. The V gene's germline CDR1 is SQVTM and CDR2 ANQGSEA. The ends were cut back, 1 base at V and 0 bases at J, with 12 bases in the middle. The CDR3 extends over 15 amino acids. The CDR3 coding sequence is TGCAGCGTTGAAGTCCCAGAGACGATGAACACTGAAGCTTTCTTT. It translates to CSVEVPETMNTEAFF. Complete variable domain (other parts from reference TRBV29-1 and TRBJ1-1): SAVISQKPSRDICQRGTSLTIQCQVDSQVTMMFWYRQQPGQSLTLIATANQGSEATYESGFVIDKFPISRPNLTFSTLTVSNMSPEDSSIYLCSVEVPETMNTEAFFGQGTRLTVV.

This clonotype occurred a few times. CDR3 DNA sequence: TGTGCCAGCACCTTAACGGGGGGACCCTACAATGAGCAGTTCTTC. It codes for CASTLTGGPYNEQFF. The rearrangement joins TRBV6-2 or TRBV6-3 to TRBJ2-1, with TRBD2 identical over 7 bases. J gave up 2 bases and V 7 bases, and 8 bases lay outside the gene matches. From germline, CDR1 is MNHEY and CDR2 SVGEGT. There are 15 residues in the CDR3.

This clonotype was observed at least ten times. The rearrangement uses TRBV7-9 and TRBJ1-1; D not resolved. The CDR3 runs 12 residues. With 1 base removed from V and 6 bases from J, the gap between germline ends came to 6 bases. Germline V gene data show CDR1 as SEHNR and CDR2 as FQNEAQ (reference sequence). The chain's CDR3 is CASSLGGSEAFF. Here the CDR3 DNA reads TGTGCCAGCAGCTTAGGAGGCTCTGAAGCTTTCTTT.

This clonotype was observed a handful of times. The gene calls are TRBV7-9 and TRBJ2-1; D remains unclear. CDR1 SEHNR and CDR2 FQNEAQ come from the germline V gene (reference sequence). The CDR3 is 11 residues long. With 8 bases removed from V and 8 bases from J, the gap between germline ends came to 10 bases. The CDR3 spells CASVGFYEQFF. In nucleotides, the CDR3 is TGTGCCAGCGTTGGTTTTTATGAGCAGTTCTTC.

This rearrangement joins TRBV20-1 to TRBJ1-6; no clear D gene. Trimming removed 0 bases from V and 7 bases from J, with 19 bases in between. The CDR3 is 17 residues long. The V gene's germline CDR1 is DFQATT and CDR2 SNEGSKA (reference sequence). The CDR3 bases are TGCAGTGCTAGAGATGGGAAGGGAGGGATTCGGAATTCACCCCTCCACTTT. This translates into CSARDGKGGIRNSPLHF.

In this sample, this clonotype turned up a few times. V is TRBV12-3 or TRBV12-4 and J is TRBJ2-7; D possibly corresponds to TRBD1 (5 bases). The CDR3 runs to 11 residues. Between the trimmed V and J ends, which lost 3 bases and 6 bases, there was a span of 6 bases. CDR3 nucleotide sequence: TGTGCCAGCAGTTTTGGGGCCGAGCAGTACGTC. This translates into CASSFGAEQYV.

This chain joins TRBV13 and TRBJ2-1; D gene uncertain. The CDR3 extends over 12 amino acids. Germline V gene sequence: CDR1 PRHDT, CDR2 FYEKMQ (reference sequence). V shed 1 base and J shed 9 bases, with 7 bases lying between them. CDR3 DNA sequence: TGTGCCAGCAGCTTAGCCAGTACTGAGCAGTTCTTC. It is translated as CASSLASTEQFF.

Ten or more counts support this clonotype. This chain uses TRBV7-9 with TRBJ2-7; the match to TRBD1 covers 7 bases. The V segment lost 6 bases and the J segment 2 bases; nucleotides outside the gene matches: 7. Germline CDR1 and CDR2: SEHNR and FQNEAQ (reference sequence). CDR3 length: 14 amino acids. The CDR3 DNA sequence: TGTGCCAGCAGTCCGAAGACAGGGACCTACGAGCAGTACGTC. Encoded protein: CASSPKTGTYEQYV.

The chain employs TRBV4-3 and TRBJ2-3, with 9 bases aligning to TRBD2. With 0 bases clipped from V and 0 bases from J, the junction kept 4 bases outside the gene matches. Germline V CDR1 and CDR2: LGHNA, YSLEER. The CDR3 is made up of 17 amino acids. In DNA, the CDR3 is TGCGCCAGCAGCCAAGAAAGGCTAGCGGGGAGCACAGATACGCAGTATTTT. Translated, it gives CASSQERLAGSTDTQYF.

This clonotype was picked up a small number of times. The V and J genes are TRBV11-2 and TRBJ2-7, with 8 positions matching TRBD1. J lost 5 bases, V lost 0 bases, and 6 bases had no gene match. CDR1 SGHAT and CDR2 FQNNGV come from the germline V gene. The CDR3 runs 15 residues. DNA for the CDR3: TGTGCCAGCAGCTTAGATGGCCAGGGGGCCCACGAGCAGTACTTC. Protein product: CASSLDGQGAHEQYF.

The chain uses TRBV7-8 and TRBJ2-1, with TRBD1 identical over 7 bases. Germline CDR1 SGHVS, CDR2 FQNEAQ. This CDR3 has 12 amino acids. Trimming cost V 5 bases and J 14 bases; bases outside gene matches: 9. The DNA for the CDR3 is TGTGCCAGCAGCGTTGGGACAGATTTGGAGTTCTTC. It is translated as CASSVGTDLEFF.

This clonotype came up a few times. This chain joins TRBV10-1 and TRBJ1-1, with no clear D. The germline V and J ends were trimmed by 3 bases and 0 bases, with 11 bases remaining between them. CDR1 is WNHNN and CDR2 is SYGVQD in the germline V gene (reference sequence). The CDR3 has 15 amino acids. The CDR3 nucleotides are TGCGCCAGCAGTGATAATGGGAACCTGAACACTGAAGCTTTCTTT. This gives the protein CASSDNGNLNTEAFF.

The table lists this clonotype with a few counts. In DNA, the CDR3 is TGTGCCAGCAGTTACTGGGTGGGTAGCTCCTACAATGAGCAGTTCTTC. Translating gives CASSYWVGSSYNEQFF. The J gene is TRBJ2-1, the V gene TRBV6-2 or TRBV6-3; D is uncertain. The V end was cut by 1 base, the J end by 0 bases, with 10 bases between. Germline assignment: CDR1 MNHEY and CDR2 SVGEGT. The CDR3 runs to 16 residues.

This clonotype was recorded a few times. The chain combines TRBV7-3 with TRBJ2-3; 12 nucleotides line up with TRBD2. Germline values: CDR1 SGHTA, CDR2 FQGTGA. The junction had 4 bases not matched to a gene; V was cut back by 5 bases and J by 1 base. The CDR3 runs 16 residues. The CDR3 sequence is CASSHGTSGRTDTQYF. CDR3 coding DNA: TGTGCCAGCAGCCATGGGACTAGCGGGCGCACAGATACGCAGTATTTT.

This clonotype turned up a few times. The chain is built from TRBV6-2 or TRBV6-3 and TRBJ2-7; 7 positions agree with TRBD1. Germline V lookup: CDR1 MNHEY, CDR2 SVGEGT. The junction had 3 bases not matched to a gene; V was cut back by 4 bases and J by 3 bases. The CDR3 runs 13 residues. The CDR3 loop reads CASSWGQLYEQYV. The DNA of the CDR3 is TGTGCCAGCAGTTGGGGACAGCTCTACGAGCAGTACGTC.

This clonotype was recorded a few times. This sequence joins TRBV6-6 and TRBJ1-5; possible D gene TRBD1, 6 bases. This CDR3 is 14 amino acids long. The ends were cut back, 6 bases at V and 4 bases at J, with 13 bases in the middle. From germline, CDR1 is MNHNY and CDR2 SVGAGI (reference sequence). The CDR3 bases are TGTGCCAGCAGCCTTTCGGGGGCTAATCAGCCCCAGCATTTT. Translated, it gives CASSLSGANQPQHF.

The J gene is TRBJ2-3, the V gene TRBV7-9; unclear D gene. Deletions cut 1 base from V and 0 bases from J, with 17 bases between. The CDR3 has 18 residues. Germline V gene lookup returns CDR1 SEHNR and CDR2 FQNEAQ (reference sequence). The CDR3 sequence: CASSLGAWLGSSTDTQYF. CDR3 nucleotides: TGTGCCAGCAGCTTAGGTGCCTGGCTGGGATCTAGCACAGATACGCAGTATTTT.

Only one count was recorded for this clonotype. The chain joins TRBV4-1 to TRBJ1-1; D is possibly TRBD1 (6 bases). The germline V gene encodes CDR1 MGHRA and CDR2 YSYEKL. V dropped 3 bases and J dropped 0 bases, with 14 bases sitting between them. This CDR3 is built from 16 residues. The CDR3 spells CASSQSRGAVNTEAFF. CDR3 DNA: TGCGCCAGCAGCCAGTCCCGGGGGGCAGTGAACACTGAAGCTTTCTTT.

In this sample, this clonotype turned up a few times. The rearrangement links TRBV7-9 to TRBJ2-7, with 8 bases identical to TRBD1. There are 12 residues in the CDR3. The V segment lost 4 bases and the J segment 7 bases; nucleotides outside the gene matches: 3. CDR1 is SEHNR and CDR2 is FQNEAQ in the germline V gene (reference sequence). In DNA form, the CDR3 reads TGTGCCAGCAGCTACGGACAGGGTGAGCAGTACGTC. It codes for CASSYGQGEQYV.

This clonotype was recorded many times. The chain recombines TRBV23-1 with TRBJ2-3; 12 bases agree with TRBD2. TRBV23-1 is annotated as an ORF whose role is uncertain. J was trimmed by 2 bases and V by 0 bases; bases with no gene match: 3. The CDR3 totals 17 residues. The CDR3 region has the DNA TGCGCCAGCAGTCAATCTCGGACTAGCGGGGACACAGATACGCAGTATTTT. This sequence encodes CASSQSRTSGDTDTQYF.

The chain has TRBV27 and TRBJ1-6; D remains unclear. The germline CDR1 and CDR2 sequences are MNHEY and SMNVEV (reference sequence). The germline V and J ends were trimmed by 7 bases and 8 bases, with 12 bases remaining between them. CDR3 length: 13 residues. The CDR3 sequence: CASTPGVDSPLHF. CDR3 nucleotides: TGTGCCAGCACCCCGGGTGTCGATTCACCCCTCCACTTT.

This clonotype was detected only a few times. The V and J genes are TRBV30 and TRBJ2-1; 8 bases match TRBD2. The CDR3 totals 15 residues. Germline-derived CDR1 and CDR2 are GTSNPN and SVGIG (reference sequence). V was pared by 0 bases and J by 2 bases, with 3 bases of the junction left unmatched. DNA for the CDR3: TGTGCCTGGAGTGTTGGTAGCGGGGCCTACAATGAGCAGTTCTTC. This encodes CAWSVGSGAYNEQFF.

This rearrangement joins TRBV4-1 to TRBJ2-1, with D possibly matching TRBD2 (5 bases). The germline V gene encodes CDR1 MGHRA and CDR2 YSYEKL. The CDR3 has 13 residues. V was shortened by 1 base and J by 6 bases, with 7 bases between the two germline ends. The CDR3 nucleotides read TGCGCCAGCAGCCAAGCGAGGGCCAATGAGCAGTTCTTC. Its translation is CASSQARANEQFF.

In DNA form, the CDR3 reads TGTGCCAGCAGTTACTCGATGGCGGGCGGGAGGGGTAATGAGCAGTTCTTC. It codes for CASSYSMAGGRGNEQFF. The J gene is TRBJ2-1, the V gene TRBV6-6; 9 bases map to TRBD2. V lost 0 bases to trimming and J lost 7 bases; unmatched junction nucleotides: 10. Germline-derived CDR1 and CDR2 are MNHNY and SVGAGI (reference sequence). This CDR3 spans 17 amino acids.